These T cell receptor beta chains were read from a single sample in a study of T cell responses to AZD1222 COVID-19 vaccine. Sequencing used immunoSEQ multiplex PCR; TCRdb keeps in-frame clones, though not all of them. The data contain about 130,000 clones, under 95% of them singletons. Sequenced material: peripheral blood, taken on day 0 of AZD1222 vaccination. These receptors all stem from an adult in good health. The CDR3 runs from the conserved cysteine through the conserved F or W. A D gene is named only where the DNA matches it firmly. The size field is filled for only some rows; it gives once, few, many or a size class.

cdr3_nt,cdr3_aa,j_call,d_call,clone_size,v_call
TGTGCCAGCAGCAGACTAGCGGGGGGGCCCGACGGGGAGCTGTTTTTT,CASSRLAGGPDGELFF,TRBJ2-2,TRBD2,-,TRBV5-6
TGCAGTGCTCGCAGGGGATACGAGCAGTACTTC,CSARRGYEQYF,TRBJ2-7,-,-,TRBV20-1
TGCGCCAGCAGCACGAGCACAGATACGCAGTATTTT,CASSTSTDTQYF,TRBJ2-3,-,-,TRBV10-1
TGTGCCAGCGGGGCGGCCGGACAGGGGCCAGCCCACTATGGCTACACCTTC,CASGAAGQGPAHYGYTF,TRBJ1-2,TRBD1,-,TRBV27
TGTGCCAGCTCACCACCGGGACTACCTACTCTCACTGAAGCTTTCTTT,CASSPPGLPTLTEAFF,TRBJ1-1,-,-,TRBV18
TGCGCCAGCAGCTTGGGAGGAGTCAGCAATCAGCCCCAGCATTTT,CASSLGGVSNQPQHF,TRBJ1-5,-,-,TRBV5-1
TGTGCCAGCAGCGTTGCGGGGAATGAGCAGTTCTTC,CASSVAGNEQFF,TRBJ2-1,-,-,TRBV9
TGTGCCAGCAGCCCCGGGGGGCGCGACTATGGCTACACCTTC,CASSPGGRDYGYTF,TRBJ1-2,-,-,TRBV6-5
TGTGCCAGCAGCTATAGCGGGTTCACCGGGGAGCTGTTTTTT,CASSYSGFTGELFF,TRBJ2-2,TRBD2,-,TRBV5-4
TGTGCCAGCAGCTTTGGACGGATTAGCAATCAGCCCCAGCATTTT,CASSFGRISNQPQHF,TRBJ1-5,-,few,TRBV7-2
TGTGCCAGCAGCGAACTACAGGGTAACTATGGCTACACCTTC,CASSELQGNYGYTF,TRBJ1-2,-,-,TRBV7-2
TGTGCCAGCAGTTTACTCGGGGAGCTGTTTTTT,CASSLLGELFF,TRBJ2-2,-,-,TRBV12-3/TRBV12-4
TGTGCCAGCAGCGTAGATGGGACTAGCGAGGAGACCCAGTACTTC,CASSVDGTSEETQYF,TRBJ2-5,TRBD2,once,TRBV9
TGTGCCAGCTCACCCCAGGGAAGCAGGACTGAAGCTTTCTTT,CASSPQGSRTEAFF,TRBJ1-1,-,-,TRBV18
TGTGCCAGCAGTGAGACAGGGAATCAGCCCCAGCATTTT,CASSETGNQPQHF,TRBJ1-5,TRBD1,-,TRBV28
TGTGCCAGCAGCCAATTTCAGGGAGGGAACATTCAGTACTTC,CASSQFQGGNIQYF,TRBJ2-4,TRBD2,-,TRBV3-1/TRBV3-2
TGTGCCAGCAGTGGGGCCCGAGCCCTCGGGGGTCACGAGCAGTACTTC,CASSGARALGGHEQYF,TRBJ2-7,-,-,TRBV27
TGTGCCAGCAGCTTAAACAGGGCGGGGGAGCAGTACTTC,CASSLNRAGEQYF,TRBJ2-7,-,few,TRBV11-3
TGTGCCAGCAGCTTAGACAGGGGGCAAGGTGAAAAACTGTTTTTT,CASSLDRGQGEKLFF,TRBJ1-4,TRBD1,-,TRBV7-6